This TCR beta chain was identified during a study of T cells in Graves' hyperthyroidism and ophthalmopathy. Study-wide results and caveats: Using 13 V-J features, a model discriminated ophthalmopathy from stable hyperthyroidism. With a median lead of about 6.9 months before onset, the model predicted ophthalmopathy.

In its sample, this clonotype was seen many times. The antigen is unknown. Germline trimming cut 4 bases from V and 3 bases from J; bases unmatched to any gene: 14. Germline assignment: CDR1 SNHLY and CDR2 FYNNEI. The CDR3 covers 17 residues. RNA transcripts served as the template for amplifying TCR beta CDR3 regions. With the HTBI primer set, the TCR CDR3 went through a first round of RT-PCR. TCRdb itself ran the multiplex PCR reads through MiXCR, one entry per CDR3 protein. The repertoire holds under 450,000 distinct CDR3 sequences, with around 16% as singletons. Graves' hyperthyroidism is called stable when ophthalmopathy does not progress within 18 months.

This clonotype was sampled from a woman aged 18-29 years with Graves' hyperthyroidism. V usage is TRBV2 and J usage is TRBJ2-7, with 8 bases identical to TRBD1. The sample taken for sequencing was blood. The CDR3 loop is CASSVEWGGTGDYEQYF. DNA for the CDR3: TGTGCCAGCAGTGTTGAGTGGGGCGGGACAGGAGACTACGAGCAGTACTTC.